Shown below are 30 T cell receptor beta chains from a single sample sequenced in a study of blood T cells in healthy people across ages. Primed by a sample-barcoded 5' primer and a J-beta primer mix, a second PCR proceeded for roughly 7 to 11 cycles. TCRdb re-called the 5' RACE reads with MiXCR, one entry per CDR3 protein. The table lists more than 750,000 distinct CDR3 sequences, 25% to 30% of them singletons, with 10% in the top ten. Another study also made use of these data, one on T cells of mothers and their children.

Sequencing was carried out using blood. These receptors originate from a woman aged 40-49 years in good health.

The sample holds a few counts of this clonotype. V and J are TRBV7-9 and TRBJ2-1; 7 bases match TRBD2. The V gene end was trimmed by 8 bases and the J gene end by 0 bases; junction bases not matched to a gene: 7. The CDR3 totals 15 residues. From germline, CDR1 is SEHNR and CDR2 FQNEAQ (reference sequence). CDR3 in amino acids: CASWGGESSYNEQFF. For the CDR3, the DNA is TGTGCCAGCTGGGGAGGGGAGAGCTCCTACAATGAGCAGTTCTTC.

The chain carries TRBV27 and TRBJ1-5, with D perhaps TRBD1 (5 bases). There are 14 residues in the CDR3. Germline V CDR1 and CDR2: MNHEY, SMNVEV (reference sequence). V lost 6 bases to trimming and J lost 9 bases, with 18 bases between them. CDR3 in amino acids: CASSTAGPWGPQHF. CDR3 DNA sequence: TGTGCCAGCAGCACTGCAGGGCCCTGGGGGCCCCAGCATTTT.

The DNA for the CDR3 is TGCGCCAGCGCAGGGGGCGATAGGGCTTTCTTT. It specifies CASAGGDRAFF. This chain joins TRBV5-1 and TRBJ1-1; 8 bases fit TRBD1. This CDR3 comprises 11 residues. CDR1 and CDR2 (germline): SGHRS, YFSETQ. J lost 11 bases, V lost 7 bases, and 7 bases had no gene match.

Only one count was recorded for this clonotype. This chain connects TRBV12-3 or TRBV12-4 to TRBJ2-5; unclear D gene. Between the trimmed V and J ends, which lost 9 bases and 5 bases, there was a span of 16 bases. The CDR3 loop spans 13 amino acids. In DNA form, the CDR3 reads TGTGCCAGTAGAGTTTTGAACCTGGAGACCCAGTACTTC. Its translation: CASRVLNLETQYF.

This clonotype was picked up many times. V and J are TRBV27 and TRBJ2-1; the match to TRBD2 covers 10 bases. V dropped 4 bases and J dropped 7; count of bases not matched to a gene: 7. The CDR3 has 15 amino acids. Germline V gives CDR1 MNHEY, CDR2 SMNVEV (reference sequence). CDR3 in amino acids: CASSSLAGGTNEQFF. In DNA form, the CDR3 reads TGTGCCAGCAGTTCCTTAGCGGGGGGAACTAATGAGCAGTTCTTC.

This clonotype was observed a handful of times. The chain joins TRBV28 to TRBJ2-3, with 9 bases identical to TRBD1. This CDR3 comprises 19 residues. CDR1 MDHEN and CDR2 SYDVKM come from the germline V gene. With V trimmed by 3 bases and J by 6 bases, 19 bases remained unmatched. The CDR3: CASSLAPLDRGFKHDTQYF. CDR3 sequence (DNA): TGTGCCAGCAGTTTGGCCCCCCTGGACAGGGGATTTAAACATGATACGCAGTATTTT.

In regard to this clonotype: Given a much more abundant clone one base away, this may be a read error. The chain recombines TRBV4-2 with TRBJ2-2; D unresolved. CDR1 LGHNA and CDR2 YNFKEQ come from the germline V gene. V dropped 8 bases and J dropped 0 bases, with 7 bases sitting between them. The CDR3 contains 13 residues. The CDR3 DNA is TGTGCCAGCGGTGTCGCGAACACCGGGGAGCTGTTTTTT. This encodes CASGVANTGELFF.

The chain links TRBV6-5 to TRBJ1-2; D remains unclear. Looked up from germline, CDR1 is MNHEY and CDR2 is SVGAGI. V lost 4 bases and J 3 bases, leaving 6 bases between the germline ends. The CDR3 loop spans 12 amino acids. The CDR3 sequence: CASSSAYYGYTF. CDR3 coding DNA: TGTGCCAGCAGTTCCGCCTACTATGGCTACACCTTC.

The chain has TRBV11-2 and TRBJ1-4; unclear D gene. Trimming left V 1 base short and J 5 bases short, with 5 bases between. The CDR3 runs 13 residues. Per germline, CDR1 SGHAT and CDR2 FQNNGV. The chain's CDR3 is CASSLAGNEKLFF. Here the CDR3 DNA reads TGTGCCAGCAGCTTAGCTGGGAATGAAAAACTGTTTTTT.

The chain links TRBV5-1 to TRBJ1-4; D remains unclear. The CDR3 is made up of 14 amino acids. V lost 5 bases to trimming and J lost 3 bases, with 11 bases between them. Germline lookup yields CDR1 SGHRS and CDR2 YFSETQ. The CDR3 protein is CASRIGDSNEKLFF. CDR3 DNA sequence: TGCGCCAGCAGAATCGGGGATTCTAATGAAAAACTGTTTTTT.

This clonotype was seen only a few times. The chain has TRBV20-1 and TRBJ2-1, with 8 bases matching TRBD2. Germline-derived CDR1 and CDR2 are DFQATT and SNEGSKA (reference sequence). This CDR3 is 17 amino acids long. Trimming took 0 bases from V and 5 from J; bases not matched to a gene: 12. The CDR3 loop is CSARDPRGRGVNNEQFF. The CDR3 nucleotides are TGCAGTGCTAGAGACCCTCGCGGGCGGGGGGTCAACAATGAGCAGTTCTTC.

The chain employs TRBV20-1 and TRBJ2-1; TRBD2 aligns across 11 bases. The V gene's germline CDR1 is DFQATT and CDR2 SNEGSKA (reference sequence). V dropped 5 bases and J dropped 7; count of bases not matched to a gene: 13. The CDR3 has 16 amino acids. The DNA for the CDR3 is TGCAGTGCTGGGCCCTTTGGGACTAGCGGTTCTAATGAGCAGTTCTTC. It is translated as CSAGPFGTSGSNEQFF.

Note on this clonotype: This may be a read error: a much more frequent sequence differs by one nucleotide. The chain links TRBV20-1 to TRBJ1-5; D is unclear. The ends were cut back, 0 bases at V and 4 bases at J, with 13 bases in the middle. The CDR3 sequence is 15 residues long. From germline, CDR1 is DFQATT and CDR2 SNEGSKA (reference sequence). CDR3 loop: CSARERKKWNQPQHF. The DNA for the CDR3 is TGCAGTGCTAGAGAGAGGAAGAAATGGAATCAGCCCCAGCATTTT.

The rearrangement joins TRBV7-9 to TRBJ2-3; TRBD1 or TRBD2 may be the D gene (6 bases each). The CDR3 totals 18 residues. Germline loops: CDR1 SEHNR, CDR2 FQNEAQ (reference sequence). V was trimmed by 1 base and J by 0 bases, leaving 17 bases between them. The CDR3 sequence: CASSLGGARTPSTDTQYF. The CDR3 region has the DNA TGTGCCAGCAGCTTAGGGGGGGCGAGGACTCCTAGCACAGATACGCAGTATTTT.

At least ten counts were recorded for this clonotype. The chain uses TRBV7-2 and TRBJ2-3; 13 bases agree with TRBD2. The CDR3 is made up of 16 amino acids. The junction had 8 bases not matched to a gene; V was cut back by 5 bases and J by 6 bases. The V gene's germline CDR1 is SGHTA and CDR2 FQGNSA. The chain's CDR3 is CASSARLAGGYDTQYF. The CDR3 nucleotides are TGTGCCAGCAGCGCAAGACTAGCGGGGGGTTATGATACGCAGTATTTT.

Concerning this clonotype: Given a much more abundant clone one base away, this may be a read error. The chain carries TRBV5-1 and TRBJ2-7; tentative D call: TRBD1 (6 bases). Trimming removed 4 bases from V and 0 bases from J, with 11 bases in between. The CDR3 totals 14 residues. Germline V CDR1 and CDR2: SGHRS, YFSETQ. CDR3 sequence reads: CASSPGQISYEQYF. CDR3 coding DNA: TGCGCCAGCAGCCCTGGACAGATCTCCTACGAGCAGTACTTC.

This clonotype was counted only a few times. The chain carries TRBV9 and TRBJ2-1; 13 bases fit TRBD2. The trim removed 0 bases at V and 4 bases at J, leaving 4 bases unmatched. The CDR3 loop spans 17 amino acids. Looked up from germline, CDR1 is SGDLS and CDR2 is YYNGEE. The DNA for the CDR3 is TGTGCCAGCAGCGTAGATCGACTAGCGGGGGGTTACAATGAGCAGTTCTTC. Translation gives CASSVDRLAGGYNEQFF.

This clonotype has ten or more counts. The rearrangement joins TRBV20-1 to TRBJ1-6, with D unclear. The ends were cut back, 0 bases at V and 9 bases at J, with 18 bases in the middle. CDR1 is DFQATT, CDR2 SNEGSKA, per germline (reference sequence). The CDR3 covers 16 residues. This CDR3 reads CSAREGGEALSSPLHF. The CDR3 region has the DNA TGCAGTGCTAGAGAGGGTGGGGAGGCACTTAGTTCACCCCTCCACTTT.

V gene TRBV7-3 combines with J gene TRBJ2-7; 8 bases match TRBD2. Germline lookup yields CDR1 SGHTA and CDR2 FQGTGA. The CDR3 covers 15 residues. J lost 7 bases, V lost 5 bases, and 13 bases had no gene match. The CDR3 sequence is CASSPDPPGGAEQYF. Written as DNA, the CDR3 is TGTGCCAGCAGCCCCGACCCCCCGGGGGGGGCTGAGCAGTACTTC.

This clonotype was detected a few times. V gene TRBV20-1 combines with J gene TRBJ1-2; D perhaps matches TRBD1 (5 bases). This CDR3 has 12 residues. The V and J ends lost 0 bases and 6 bases respectively, with 8 bases between them. Per the germline V gene, CDR1 is DFQATT and CDR2 is SNEGSKA (reference sequence). CDR3: CSARDQGDGYTF. Here the CDR3 DNA reads TGCAGTGCTAGAGATCAGGGCGATGGCTACACCTTC.

The chain uses TRBV3-1 and TRBJ1-4; TRBD1 might be the D (5 bases). The germline V and J ends were trimmed by 2 bases and 7 bases, with 17 bases remaining between them. The CDR3 totals 16 residues. Germline CDR1 and CDR2: LGHDT and YNNKEL (reference sequence). The CDR3 sequence: CASSQRTGSLSEKLFF. CDR3 sequence (DNA): TGTGCCAGCAGCCAACGTACAGGATCACTCAGTGAAAAACTGTTTTTT.

Concerning this clonotype itself: The conserved phenylalanine or tryptophan normally closing the CDR3 is absent here, so this likely arose from a read error. The chain has TRBV6-2 or TRBV6-3 and TRBJ2-7; no clear D gene. The end of the DNA fits TRBJ2-5 better, so the J call may be wrong. The CDR3 covers 11 residues. Germline CDR1 reads MNHEY; CDR2 reads SVGEGT. The CDR3 is CASSIQETQYC. The CDR3 region has the DNA TGTGCCAGCAGCATTCAAGAGACCCAGTACTGC.

V usage is TRBV12-3 or TRBV12-4 and J usage is TRBJ2-4; TRBD1 matches 9 bases. With 6 bases clipped from V and 13 bases from J, the junction kept 10 bases outside the gene matches. This CDR3 comprises 13 residues. The CDR3 sequence: CASRTGGMNEQYF. CDR3 DNA sequence: TGTGCCAGCAGGACAGGGGGTATGAATGAGCAGTACTTC.

The genes are TRBV20-1 and TRBJ1-1, with TRBD1 as a possible D gene (5 bases). Germline V gives CDR1 DFQATT, CDR2 SNEGSKA (reference sequence). Trimming pared 5 bases from V and 2 bases from J, leaving 12 bases between. This CDR3 is built from 13 residues. The chain's CDR3 is CSAGAVLNTEAFF. The CDR3 region has the DNA TGCAGTGCTGGGGCAGTTTTAAACACTGAAGCTTTCTTT.

This clonotype was observed many times. At one end, the junction sequence differs from germline, possibly due to a read error. V usage is TRBV5-1 and J usage is TRBJ1-5, with 9 nucleotides matching TRBD1. The germline CDR1 and CDR2 sequences are SGHRS and YFSETQ. The CDR3 extends over 14 amino acids. The chain's CDR3 is CASSTGTGNQPQHF. The CDR3 bases are TGTGCCAGCAGCACCGGGACAGGGAATCAGCCCCAGCATTTT.

The chain couples TRBV5-1 to TRBJ2-4; 8 bases line up with TRBD1. The J call is doubtful: the DNA matches TRBJ2-5 better. Germline V CDR1 and CDR2: SGHRS, YFSETQ. This CDR3 contains 16 residues. The CDR3 nucleotides read TGCGCCAGCAGCCCTTGGACAGGGATGGGGAAAGAGACCCAGTACTTC. Translating it yields CASSPWTGMGKETQYF.

CDR3 DNA sequence: TGCAGTGCTAGAGGACAGGGGGGTGTCGATGAAAAACTGTTTTTT. Translated, it gives CSARGQGGVDEKLFF. The chain carries TRBV20-1 and TRBJ1-4; 9 nucleotides match TRBD1. After removal of 1 base from V and 6 bases from J, the junction contained 6 bases not matched to a gene. Germline CDR1 and CDR2: DFQATT and SNEGSKA (reference sequence). CDR3 length: 15 residues.

The chain employs TRBV20-1 and TRBJ2-3; D could derive from TRBD1 or TRBD2 (5 bases each). V was trimmed by 2 bases and J by 9 bases, leaving 18 bases between them. The V gene's germline CDR1 is DFQATT and CDR2 SNEGSKA (reference sequence). This CDR3 has 14 amino acids. In DNA form, the CDR3 reads TGCAGTGCTAGATCCGGGACGACAACAGGCACGCAGTATTTT. Translation: CSARSGTTTGTQYF.

This clonotype appeared a single time. This rearrangement joins TRBV2 to TRBJ2-5; 9 bases map to TRBD1. The J call may be wrong; the DNA end is better matched by TRBJ2-7. The germline V gene has CDR1 SNHLY and CDR2 FYNNEI. The CDR3 is 14 amino acids. CDR3 DNA sequence: TGTGCCAGCTTCAGAGGAGGGACAGGGTACGAGCAGTACTTC. This sequence encodes CASFRGGTGYEQYF.

This clonotype was seen only a few times. An end of the junction differs from the germline gene, which may be a read error. This chain links TRBV7-7 with TRBJ2-3, with 8 bases matching TRBD2. CDR1 SSHAT and CDR2 FNYEAQ come from the germline V gene (reference sequence). The CDR3 consists of 13 residues. The CDR3 sequence is CASSLAGPDTQYF. The CDR3 DNA is TGTGCTAGCAGCTTAGCGGGGCCAGATACGCAGTATTTT.